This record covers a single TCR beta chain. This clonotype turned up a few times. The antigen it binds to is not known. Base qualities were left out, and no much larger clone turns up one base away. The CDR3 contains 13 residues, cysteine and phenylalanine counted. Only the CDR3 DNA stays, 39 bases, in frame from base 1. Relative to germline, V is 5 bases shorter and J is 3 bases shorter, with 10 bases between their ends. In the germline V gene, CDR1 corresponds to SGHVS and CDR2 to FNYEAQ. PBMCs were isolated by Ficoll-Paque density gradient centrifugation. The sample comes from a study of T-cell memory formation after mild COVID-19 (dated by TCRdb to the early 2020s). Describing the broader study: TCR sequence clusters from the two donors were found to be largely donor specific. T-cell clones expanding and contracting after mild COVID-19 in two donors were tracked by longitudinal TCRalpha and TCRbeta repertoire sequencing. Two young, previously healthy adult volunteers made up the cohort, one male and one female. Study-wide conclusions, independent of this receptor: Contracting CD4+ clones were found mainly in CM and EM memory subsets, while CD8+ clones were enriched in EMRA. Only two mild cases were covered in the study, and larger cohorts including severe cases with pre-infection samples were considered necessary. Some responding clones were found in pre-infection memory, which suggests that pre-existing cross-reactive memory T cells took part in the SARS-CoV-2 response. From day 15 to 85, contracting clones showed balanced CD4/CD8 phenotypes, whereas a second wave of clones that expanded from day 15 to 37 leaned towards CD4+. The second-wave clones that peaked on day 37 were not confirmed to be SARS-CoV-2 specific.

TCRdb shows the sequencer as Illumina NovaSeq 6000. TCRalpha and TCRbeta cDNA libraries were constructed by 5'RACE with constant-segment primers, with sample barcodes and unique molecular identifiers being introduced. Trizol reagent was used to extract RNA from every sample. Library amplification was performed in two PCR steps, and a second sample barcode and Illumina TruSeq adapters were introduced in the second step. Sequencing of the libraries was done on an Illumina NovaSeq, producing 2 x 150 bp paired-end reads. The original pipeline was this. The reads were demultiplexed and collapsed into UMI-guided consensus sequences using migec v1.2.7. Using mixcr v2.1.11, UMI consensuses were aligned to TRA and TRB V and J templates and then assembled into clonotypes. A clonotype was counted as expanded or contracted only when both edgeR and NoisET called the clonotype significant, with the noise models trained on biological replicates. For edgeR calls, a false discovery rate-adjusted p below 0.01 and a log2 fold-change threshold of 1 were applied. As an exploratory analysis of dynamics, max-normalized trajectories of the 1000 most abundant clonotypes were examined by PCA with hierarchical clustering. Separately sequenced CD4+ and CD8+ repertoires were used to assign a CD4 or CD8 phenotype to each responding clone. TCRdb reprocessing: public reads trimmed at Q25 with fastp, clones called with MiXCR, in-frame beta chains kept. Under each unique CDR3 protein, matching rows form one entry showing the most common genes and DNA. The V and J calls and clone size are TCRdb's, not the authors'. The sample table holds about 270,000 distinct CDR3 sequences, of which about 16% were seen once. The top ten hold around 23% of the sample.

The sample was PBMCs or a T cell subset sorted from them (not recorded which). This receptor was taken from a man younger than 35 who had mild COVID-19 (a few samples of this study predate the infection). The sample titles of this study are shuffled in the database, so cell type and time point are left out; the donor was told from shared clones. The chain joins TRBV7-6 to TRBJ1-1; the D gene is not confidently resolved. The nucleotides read TGTGCCAGCAGCCAACGTGATTACACTGAAGCTTTCTTT. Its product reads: CASSQRDYTEAFF.